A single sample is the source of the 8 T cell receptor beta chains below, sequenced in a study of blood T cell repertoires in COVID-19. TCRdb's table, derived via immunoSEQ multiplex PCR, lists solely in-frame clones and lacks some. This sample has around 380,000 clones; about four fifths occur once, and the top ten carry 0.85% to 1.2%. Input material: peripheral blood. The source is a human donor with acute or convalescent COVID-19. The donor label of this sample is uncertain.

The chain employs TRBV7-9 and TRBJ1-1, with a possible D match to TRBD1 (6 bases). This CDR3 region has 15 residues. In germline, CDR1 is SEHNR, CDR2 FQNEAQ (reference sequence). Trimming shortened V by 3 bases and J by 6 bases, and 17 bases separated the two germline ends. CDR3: CASSFLGHPGPEAFF. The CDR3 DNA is TGTGCCAGCAGCTTCCTGGGACACCCGGGCCCTGAAGCTTTCTTT.

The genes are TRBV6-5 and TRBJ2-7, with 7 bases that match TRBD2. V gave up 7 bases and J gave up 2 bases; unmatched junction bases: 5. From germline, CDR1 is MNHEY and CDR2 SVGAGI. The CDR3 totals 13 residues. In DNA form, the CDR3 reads TGTGCCAGCAAAGGGACTAATACCTACGAGCAGTACTTC. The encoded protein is CASKGTNTYEQYF.

The CDR3: CASSPRDRYEQYF. The CDR3 DNA sequence: TGTGCCAGCAGCCCCCGGGACAGGTACGAGCAGTACTTC. This rearrangement joins TRBV14 to TRBJ2-7; TRBD1 matches at 8 bases. The CDR3 covers 13 residues. The J segment lost 4 bases and the V segment lost 4 bases, leaving 3 bases of the junction unmatched. Germline lookup yields CDR1 SGHDN and CDR2 FVKESK.

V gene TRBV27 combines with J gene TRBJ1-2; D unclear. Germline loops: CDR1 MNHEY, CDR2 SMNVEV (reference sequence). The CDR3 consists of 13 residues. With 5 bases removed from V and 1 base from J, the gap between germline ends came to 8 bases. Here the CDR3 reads CASSRSDNYGYTF. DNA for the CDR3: TGTGCCAGCAGTCGTTCAGATAACTATGGCTACACCTTC.

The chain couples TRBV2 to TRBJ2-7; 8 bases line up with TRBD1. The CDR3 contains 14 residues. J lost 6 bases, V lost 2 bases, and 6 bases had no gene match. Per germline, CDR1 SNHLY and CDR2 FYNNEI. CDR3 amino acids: CASSEWAGGAEQYF. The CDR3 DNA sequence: TGTGCCAGCAGTGAATGGGCAGGGGGCGCCGAGCAGTACTTC.

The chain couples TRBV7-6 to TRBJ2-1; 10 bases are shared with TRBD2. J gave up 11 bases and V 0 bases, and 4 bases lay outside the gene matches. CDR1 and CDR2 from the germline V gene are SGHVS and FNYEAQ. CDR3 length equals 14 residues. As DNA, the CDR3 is TGTGCCAGCAGCTTAGCTGGGACTAGCGTAAAGCAGTTCTTC. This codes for CASSLAGTSVKQFF.

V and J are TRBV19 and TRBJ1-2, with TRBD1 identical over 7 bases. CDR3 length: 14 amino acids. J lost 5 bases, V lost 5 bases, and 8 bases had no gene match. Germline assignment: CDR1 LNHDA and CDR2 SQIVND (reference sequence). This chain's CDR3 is CASSSGQTSYGYTF. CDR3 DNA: TGTGCCAGTAGTTCGGGACAGACTTCTTATGGCTACACCTTC.

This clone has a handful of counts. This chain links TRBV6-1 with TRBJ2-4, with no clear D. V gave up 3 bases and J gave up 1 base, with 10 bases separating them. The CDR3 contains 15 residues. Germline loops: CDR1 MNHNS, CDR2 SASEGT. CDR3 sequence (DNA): TGTGCCAGCAGTGAGGCCGCCCTGGCCAAAAACATTCAGTACTTC. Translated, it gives CASSEAALAKNIQYF.